This TCR beta chain was profiled in a study of a mutant IDH1 vaccine in newly diagnosed glioma. Across the whole study: Mean patient age was around 40 years; roughly 62% were male and approximately 40% female. The therapy given earlier, which was standard therapy, consisted of radiotherapy, temozolomide, or both, and most of the patients received both. Notes on the study in general: Apparently, pseudoprogression bore no relation to changes among the top peripheral T cell clonotypes.

Sequenced by immunoSEQ multiplex PCR; TCRdb stores in-frame clones only, minus some. Of just under 95,000 clones listed, about 82% are singletons. Of note for this clone: The antigen remains undetermined.

Stated time point: baseline, week 1 (first vaccination visit). Treatment here: pre-vaccination baseline after standard-of-care therapy. The donors' diagnosis was new WHO grade 3 or 4 astrocytoma that was IDH1-mutant and ATRX-lost. Germline V gives CDR1 SGHVS, CDR2 FNYEAQ. Trimming took 5 bases from V and 4 from J; bases not matched to a gene: 6. The CDR3 contains 16 residues. The sequence was collected from a man in his forties with glioma. Sequencing used PBMCs, obtained from a glioma patient treated with radiotherapy, temozolomide or both. The chain couples TRBV7-6 to TRBJ2-1; 12 nucleotides match TRBD2. The CDR3 coding sequence is TGTGCCAGCAGCCTATCCGGGACTAGCGGGTACAATGAGCAGTTCTTC. This translates into CASSLSGTSGYNEQFF.